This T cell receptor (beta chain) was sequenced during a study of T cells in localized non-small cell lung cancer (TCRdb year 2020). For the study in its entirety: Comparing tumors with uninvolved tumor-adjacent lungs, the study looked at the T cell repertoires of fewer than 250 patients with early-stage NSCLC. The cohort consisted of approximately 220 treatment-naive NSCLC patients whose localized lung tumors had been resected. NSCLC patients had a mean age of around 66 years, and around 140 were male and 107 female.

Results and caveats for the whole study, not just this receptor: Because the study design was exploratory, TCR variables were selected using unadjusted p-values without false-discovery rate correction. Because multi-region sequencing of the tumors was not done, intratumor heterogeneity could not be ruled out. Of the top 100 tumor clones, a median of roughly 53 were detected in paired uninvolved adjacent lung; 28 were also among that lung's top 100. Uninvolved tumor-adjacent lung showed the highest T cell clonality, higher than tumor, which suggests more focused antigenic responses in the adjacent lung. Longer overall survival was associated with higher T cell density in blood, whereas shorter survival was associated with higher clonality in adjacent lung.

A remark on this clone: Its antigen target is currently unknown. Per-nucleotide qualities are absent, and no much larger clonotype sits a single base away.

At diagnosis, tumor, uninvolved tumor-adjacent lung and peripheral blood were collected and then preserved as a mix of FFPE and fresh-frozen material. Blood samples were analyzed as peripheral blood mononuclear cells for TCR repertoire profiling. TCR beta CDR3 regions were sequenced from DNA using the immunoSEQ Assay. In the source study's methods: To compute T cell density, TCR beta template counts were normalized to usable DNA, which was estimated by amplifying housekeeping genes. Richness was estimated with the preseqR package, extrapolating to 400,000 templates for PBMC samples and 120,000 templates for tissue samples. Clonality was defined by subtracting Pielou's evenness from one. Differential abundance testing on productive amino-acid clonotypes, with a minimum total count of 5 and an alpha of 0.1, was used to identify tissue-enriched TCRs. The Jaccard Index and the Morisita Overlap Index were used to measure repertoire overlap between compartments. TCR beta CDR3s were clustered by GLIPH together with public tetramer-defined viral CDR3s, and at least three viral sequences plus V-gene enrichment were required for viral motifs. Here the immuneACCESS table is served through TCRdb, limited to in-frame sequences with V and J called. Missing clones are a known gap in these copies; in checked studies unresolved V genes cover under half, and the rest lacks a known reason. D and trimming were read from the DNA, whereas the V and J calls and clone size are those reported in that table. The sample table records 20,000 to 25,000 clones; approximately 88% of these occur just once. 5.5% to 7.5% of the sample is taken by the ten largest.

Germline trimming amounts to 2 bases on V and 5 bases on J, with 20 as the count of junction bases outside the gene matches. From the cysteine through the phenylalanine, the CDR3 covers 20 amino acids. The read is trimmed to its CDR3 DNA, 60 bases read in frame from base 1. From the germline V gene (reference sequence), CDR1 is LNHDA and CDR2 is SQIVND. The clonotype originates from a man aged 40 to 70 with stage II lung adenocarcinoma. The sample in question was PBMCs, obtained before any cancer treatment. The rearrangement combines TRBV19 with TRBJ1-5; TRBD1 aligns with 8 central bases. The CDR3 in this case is CASSIMIQSARDRKYQPQHF. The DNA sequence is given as TGTGCCAGTAGTATAATGATTCAATCGGCCAGGGACAGGAAATATCAGCCCCAGCATTTT.